This T cell receptor beta chain was found in a study of human T cells and chemical hapten exposure. Across the whole study: Alopecia areata, totalis or universalis was found in mostly female patients. Study-level points and caveats: No shift was seen in TCRs above 1 in 1000 frequency with DPC sensitization.

Time point described: pre-sensitization, week 0. The treatment denotes: therapeutic diphenylcyclopropenone sensitization with weekly scalp DPC. The CDR3 length is 14 residues. Germline values: CDR1 MNHEY, CDR2 SVGAGI. The V end lost 6 bases, the J end lost 6 bases, and 17 bases lay between the germline ends. A few counts support this clonotype. Its matching antigen is unknown. One entry per CDR3 protein results from TCRdb running MiXCR on the RACE reads. Among approximately 370,000 distinct CDR3 sequences listed, over 5% were seen once. The chain uses TRBV6-5 and TRBJ1-2; D is possibly TRBD1 (5 bases). The sequence was obtained from a woman aged 18 to 35 with alopecia areata. Some clones in this sample may be carry-over from other donors' samples. Material: whole blood, obtained in connection with sensitization to the hapten diphenylcyclopropenone (DPC). CDR3 sequence (DNA): TGTGCCAGCAGAAAGCTCAACTGGGGGGATGGCTACACCTTC. As protein: CASRKLNWGDGYTF.